The 18 T cell receptor beta chains reported below all come from one sample, sequenced in a study of T-cell reconstitution after alpha-beta-depleted transplantation in children. Unique molecular identifiers were incorporated during preparation of the TCRbeta library. MiXCR was run by TCRdb on the PCR reads, yielding one entry per CDR3 protein. The repertoire has hundreds of thousands of distinct CDR3 sequences, 12% of them found once; the top ten carry around 3%. The sequences come from PBMCs from the stem cell graft donor, collected from the stem cell graft. All receptors derive from a human donor who donated a stem cell graft to a child with acute lymphoblastic leukemia.

The CDR3 DNA reads TGCAGTGCTACTCCGGGTGTGGTGACAAACTATGGCTACACCTTC. Translated: CSATPGVVTNYGYTF. The J gene is TRBJ1-2, the V gene TRBV20-1; D is unresolved. Trimming removed 4 bases at V and 2 bases at J, with 17 bases between. Germline V gene sequence: CDR1 DFQATT, CDR2 SNEGSKA (reference sequence). The CDR3 has 15 amino acids.

In its sample, this clonotype was seen a few times. This rearrangement joins TRBV7-2 to TRBJ2-1; 10 nucleotides line up with TRBD2. The germline CDR1 and CDR2 sequences are SGHTA and FQGNSA. This CDR3 has 19 residues. J lost 6 bases, V lost 2 bases, and 16 bases had no gene match. The CDR3 DNA is TGTGCCAGCAGCTTATCGGGTCGGCTAGCGGGAGAAATACCCAATGAGCAGTTCTTC. Translated, it gives CASSLSGRLAGEIPNEQFF. Together with reference TRBV7-2 and TRBJ2-1, the CDR3 gives the full variable domain: GAGVSQSPSNKVTEKGKDVELRCDPISGHTALYWYRQSLGQGLEFLIYFQGNSAPDKSGLPSDRFSAERTGGSVSTLTIQRTQQEDSAVYLCASSLSGRLAGEIPNEQFFGPGTRLTVL.

V and J are TRBV28 and TRBJ1-1; D call uncertain. CDR1 and CDR2 from the germline V gene are MDHEN and SYDVKM. Trimming cost V 5 bases and J 10 bases, with 17 bases left between them. The CDR3 loop spans 13 amino acids. CDR3 sequence (DNA): TGTGCCAGCAGTCCACCACGTCCAGGTGGAGCTTTCTTT. Translation gives CASSPPRPGGAFF.

This clonotype was counted at least ten times. V usage is TRBV28 and J usage is TRBJ2-5; possible D gene TRBD1, 6 bases. Germline V gene data show CDR1 as MDHEN and CDR2 as SYDVKM. V lost 3 bases and J lost 13, with 12 bases in between. The CDR3 extends over 11 amino acids. As DNA, the CDR3 is TGTGCCAGCAGTTTTGGGGGCGCAGGGTACTTC. Protein: CASSFGGAGYF.

This clonotype was observed many times. The gene calls are TRBV6-5 and TRBJ2-5; 10 bases line up with TRBD2. The CDR3 has 16 amino acids. Trimming cost V 0 bases and J 4 bases; bases outside gene matches: 5. Germline V lookup: CDR1 MNHEY, CDR2 SVGAGI. The CDR3 sequence: CASSYSSSGRTETQYF. Written as DNA, the CDR3 is TGTGCCAGCAGTTACTCGTCTAGCGGGAGAACAGAGACCCAGTACTTC.

This chain links TRBV20-1 with TRBJ1-5; tentatively, D is TRBD1 (5 bases). Trimming took off 4 bases at V and 5 bases at J, with 18 bases between the two ends. The length of the CDR3 is 15 residues. The germline V gene has CDR1 DFQATT and CDR2 SNEGSKA (reference sequence). The CDR3 loop is CSAKRRGTGDQPQHF. In nucleotides, the CDR3 is TGCAGTGCTAAAAGGAGGGGTACGGGGGATCAGCCCCAGCATTTT.

For the CDR3, the DNA is TGCAGTGCCGAGCCCCCGGGACTACCTGGAGATACGCAGTATTTT. This encodes CSAEPPGLPGDTQYF. The rearrangement joins TRBV20-1 to TRBJ2-3; TRBD2 matches 7 bases. This CDR3 comprises 15 residues. V shed 6 bases, J shed 5 bases, and the junction held 14 bases outside the gene matches. Germline V CDR1 and CDR2: DFQATT, SNEGSKA (reference sequence).

This clonotype came up many times. The CDR3 DNA is TGTGCCAGCAGTTTAAGTCCCGGGAATAGTTACGAGCAGTACTTC. As protein: CASSLSPGNSYEQYF. The V call is TRBV28, the J call TRBJ2-7, with D possibly matching TRBD2 (5 bases). The V end was cut by 2 bases, the J end by 4 bases, with 15 bases between. The germline V gene has CDR1 MDHEN and CDR2 SYDVKM. CDR3 length equals 15 residues.

This clonotype was picked up many times. The rearrangement joins TRBV9 to TRBJ2-1, with 7 bases aligning to TRBD2. CDR3 length equals 15 residues. The germline V gene encodes CDR1 SGDLS and CDR2 YYNGEE. The junction had 7 bases not matched to a gene; V was cut back by 5 bases and J by 2 bases. Written as DNA, the CDR3 is TGTGCCAGCAGGCCCTTCGGGGGGACCTACAATGAGCAGTTCTTC. This sequence encodes CASRPFGGTYNEQFF.

This clonotype was counted many times. The chain combines TRBV27 with TRBJ1-1, with 12 bases matching TRBD1. CDR3 size: 14 residues. V lost 5 bases and J lost 5; bases outside the gene matches: 3. Looked up from germline, CDR1 is MNHEY and CDR2 is SMNVEV (reference sequence). CDR3 in amino acids: CASSQGQGATEAFF. CDR3 DNA sequence: TGTGCCAGCAGTCAGGGACAGGGGGCGACTGAAGCTTTCTTT.

This clonotype appeared many times. The chain recombines TRBV5-1 with TRBJ1-1; D not resolved. The CDR3 loop spans 14 amino acids. V lost 2 bases and J 1 base, leaving 9 bases between the germline ends. The germline V gene has CDR1 SGHRS and CDR2 YFSETQ. The CDR3, as DNA: TGCGCCAGCAGCTTTCGGGATCAGAACACTGAAGCTTTCTTT. This translates into CASSFRDQNTEAFF.

This clonotype has a count of ten or more. The V call is TRBV20-1, the J call TRBJ2-1, with a possible D match to TRBD2 (6 bases). V lost 6 bases to trimming and J lost 0 bases, with 12 bases between them. The CDR3 has 14 residues. Looked up from germline, CDR1 is DFQATT and CDR2 is SNEGSKA (reference sequence). CDR3 DNA: TGCAGTGCCATAGCGGCTAGCTCCTACAATGAGCAGTTCTTC. The encoded protein is CSAIAASSYNEQFF.

The genes are TRBV5-1 and TRBJ2-1; 9 positions match TRBD2. The germline V gene has CDR1 SGHRS and CDR2 YFSETQ. The CDR3 totals 15 residues. V lost 5 bases to trimming and J lost 12 bases; unmatched junction nucleotides: 15. Here the CDR3 reads CASSGLVAGEFRQFF. DNA of the CDR3: TGCGCCAGCAGTGGTCTAGTAGCGGGAGAATTTCGGCAGTTCTTC.

In its sample, this clonotype was seen once. The genes are TRBV19 and TRBJ1-3; 8 bases match TRBD1. The CDR3 runs to 16 residues. The V gene's germline CDR1 is LNHDA and CDR2 SQIVND (reference sequence). Trimming took 5 bases from V and 0 from J; bases not matched to a gene: 6. The CDR3 here is CASSRDRTFSGNTIYF. CDR3 DNA sequence: TGTGCCAGTAGTCGGGACAGGACGTTCTCTGGAAACACCATATATTTT.

The rearrangement links TRBV20-1 to TRBJ1-5, with 9 bases fitting TRBD1. Germline loops: CDR1 DFQATT, CDR2 SNEGSKA (reference sequence). The CDR3 covers 15 residues. The V and J ends lost 5 bases and 6 bases, in that order; junction bases with no gene match: 11. The CDR3 loop reads CSAPKPPGQGQPQHF. The CDR3 DNA reads TGCAGTGCTCCAAAACCGCCGGGACAGGGTCAGCCCCAGCATTTT.

This clonotype occurred a few times. The gene calls are TRBV19 and TRBJ2-7; D remains unclear. CDR3 size: 15 residues. The germline V gene encodes CDR1 LNHDA and CDR2 SQIVND (reference sequence). The V gene lost 3 bases and the J gene lost 5 bases, with 17 bases spanning the gap. The CDR3 loop reads CASSISVASYDEQYF. In DNA form, the CDR3 reads TGTGCCAGTAGTATTTCGGTCGCGTCATACGACGAGCAGTACTTC.

This sequence joins TRBV19 and TRBJ1-5, with 8 bases identical to TRBD1. Per germline, CDR1 LNHDA and CDR2 SQIVND (reference sequence). This CDR3 is built from 15 residues. V lost 6 bases to trimming and J lost 6 bases; unmatched junction nucleotides: 10. The CDR3 spells CASSTPGTGFQPQHF. The CDR3 DNA is TGTGCCAGTAGCACGCCCGGGACAGGTTTTCAGCCCCAGCATTTT.

With respect to this clonotype: A much larger clone is a single base away; this may be a read error. The chain couples TRBV28 to TRBJ2-5; 7 bases match TRBD1. With 6 bases clipped from V and 5 bases from J, the junction kept 9 bases outside the gene matches. The germline CDR1 and CDR2 sequences are MDHEN and SYDVKM. The CDR3 is made up of 14 amino acids. The CDR3 protein is CASREGARHETQYF. CDR3 DNA sequence: TGTGCCAGCAGAGAGGGGGCACGCCATGAGACCCAGTACTTC.